This T cell receptor (beta chain) was recovered during a study of Graves' ophthalmopathy and Graves' hyperthyroidism (dated by TCRdb to the late 2010s). Concerning the study at large: Peripheral blood was collected at initial diagnosis, prior to any treatment. The study used TCR beta repertoire signatures to distinguish Graves' ophthalmopathy from Graves' hyperthyroidism and to predict progression to ophthalmopathy. A discovery set of 100 or so patients (approximately 42 ophthalmopathy, some 58 stable hyperthyroidism) was enrolled to explore V-J signatures distinguishing ophthalmopathy from hyperthyroidism. Following sampling, methimazole starting at 30 mg daily was administered to hyperthyroidism patients, and high-dose intravenous methylprednisolone was administered to ophthalmopathy patients. In total, approximately 130 blood samples were TCR-sequenced: 43 ophthalmopathy, some 72 hyperthyroidism and around 17 hyperthyroidism-to-ophthalmopathy patients. In more than five hyperthyroidism patients, T-cell repertoires of thyroid tissue and blood were compared. An independent validation cohort comprised some 19 hyperthyroidism patients and roughly 15 patients who later progressed from hyperthyroidism to ophthalmopathy. General conclusions and limits of the study: No statistical method was used to predetermine the sample size, and group allocation was not hidden from the investigators. In validation, the model predicted ophthalmopathy progression with 70.59% sensitivity and roughly 78% specificity; some twelve predicted patients were CT-confirmed with GO in a median of approximately 6.2 months. Among expanded thyroid clonotypes with frequency above 0.001, most also showed up in blood, which suggests that blood repertoires may reflect the thyroid immune response. The 13-signature model separated ophthalmopathy from stable hyperthyroidism with 85% to 90% sensitivity and around 81% specificity in cross-validation, and 80%/75% in the test set.

On this clonotype itself: No cognate antigen has been identified for it. No base quality values were provided; no much bigger clone lies one nucleotide off.

Hyperthyroidism was considered stable if no progression to ophthalmopathy occurred within 18 months of follow-up. The hyperthyroidism patients were 18 to 65 years old and newly diagnosed, with a disease duration of less than 2 months. Patients were excluded if they had other autoimmune diseases, uncontrolled infections, pregnancy or lactation. Diagnosis was based on clinical symptoms, serum thyroxine, TRAb, thyroid ultrasound and orbital computed tomography. PBMCs were isolated from about 9.2 ml of fresh peripheral blood by Ficoll-Paque density gradient centrifugation. Total RNA was extracted with Trizol reagent and quality-checked on an Agilent 2100 Bioanalyzer. The CDR3 holds 14 amino acids from the cysteine to the phenylalanine. Just the 42-base CDR3 DNA is kept, in frame starting at base 1. Trimming takes 6 bases from V and 3 bases from J, and the germline ends sit 15 bases apart. CDR1 and CDR2 were assigned from the germline V gene as MDHEN and SYDVKM.

For repertoire sequencing, the TCR beta CDR3 regions were amplified from RNA transcripts. A first-round RT-PCR used HTBI primers with the Qiagen OneStep RT-PCR kit, followed by a second-round multiplex PCR, size selection and purification. Libraries were sequenced paired-end with 100 bp reads on an Illumina HiSeq2000. Under the source paper's analysis protocol: SOAPnuke was used to process the reads, removing any read that contained adapters or uncalled bases, had a mean Phred below 15, or lacked an exact match to the constant primer or identifier. COPE v1.2.5 was used to merge high-quality paired reads. Each unique nucleotide sequence was treated as a clonotype, and MiTCR v1.1 was used to align the clonotypes to the IMGT TRB V, D and J references. Analysis was restricted to V-J combinations with a frequency above 0.0001, which covered 98% to 99.2% of repertoires. For each V-J combination, a TCR clonal expansion and chaos score was defined as the ratio of F50 clonal expansion to chaos observed in the TCRdist matrix. Welch's t-statistics and random forest were used to narrow the features down to more than 10 V-J combinations, which were then fed into a naive Bayes classifier. Thyroid-blood repertoire similarity was quantified with the Morisita-Horn index. Using fastp at Q25 and MiXCR, TCRdb reprocessed the public reads and kept productive beta chains. Each CDR3 protein appears once, grouped with its most common genes and DNA. These V and J calls originate from TCRdb's pipeline instead of the authors' own analysis. Here the sample has more than 300,000 distinct CDR3 sequences; approximately 17% occur a single time. The ten largest account for 2.4% of the sample.

This TCR came from an adult woman with stable Graves' hyperthyroidism. Source material: peripheral blood. The chain is encoded by TRBV28 joined to TRBJ2-7; TRBD2 is a weak D gene call, 6 bases matching. The CDR3 region: CASRASIGGYEQYF. The nucleotides read TGTGCCAGCAGGGCCAGCATCGGGGGCTACGAGCAGTACTTC.